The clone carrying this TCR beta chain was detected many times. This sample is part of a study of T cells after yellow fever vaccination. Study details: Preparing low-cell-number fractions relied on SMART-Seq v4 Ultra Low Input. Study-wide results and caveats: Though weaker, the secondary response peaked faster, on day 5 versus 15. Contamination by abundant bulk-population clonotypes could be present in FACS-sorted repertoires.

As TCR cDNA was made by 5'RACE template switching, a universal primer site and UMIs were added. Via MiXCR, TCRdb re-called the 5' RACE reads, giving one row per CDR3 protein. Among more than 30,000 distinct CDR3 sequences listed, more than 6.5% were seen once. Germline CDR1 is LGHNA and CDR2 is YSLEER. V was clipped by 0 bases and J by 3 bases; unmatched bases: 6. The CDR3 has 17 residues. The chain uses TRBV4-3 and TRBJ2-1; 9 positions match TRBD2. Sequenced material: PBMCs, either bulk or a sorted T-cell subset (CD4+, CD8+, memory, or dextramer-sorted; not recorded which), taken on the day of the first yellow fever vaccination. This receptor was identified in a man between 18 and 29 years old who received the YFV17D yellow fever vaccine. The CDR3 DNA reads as TGCGCCAGCAGCCAAGATGGGCGGGGGGGCGTCTACAATGAGCAGTTCTTC. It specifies CASSQDGRGGVYNEQFF.